The 21 T cell receptor beta chains presented below share a single source sample, sequenced in a study of memory CD4+ T cells and cytomegalovirus serostatus. TCRdb's table, derived via immunoSEQ multiplex PCR, lists solely in-frame clones and lacks some. This sample yields 35,000 to 50,000 clones, of which about 79% are seen a single time; under 8% belongs to the top ten. Single viable CD3+CD4+CD8-CD45RO+ cells were sorted as the memory CD4+ T cells. Sequenced input: memory CD4+ T cells from blood. The receptors stem from an adult in good health and CMV-seronegative.

V and J are TRBV13 and TRBJ1-3; D not certain. The germline V and J ends were trimmed by 5 bases and 4 bases, with 18 bases remaining between them. The CDR3 sequence is 16 residues long. Per the germline V gene, CDR1 is PRHDT and CDR2 is FYEKMQ (reference sequence). CDR3 loop: CASSPPRRGYGNTIYF. The CDR3 coding sequence is TGTGCCAGCAGCCCCCCCCGCAGAGGATACGGAAACACCATATATTTT. The full variable domain, its missing parts supplied by reference TRBV13 and TRBJ1-3, is AAGVIQSPRHLIKEKRETATLKCYPIPRHDTVYWYQQGPGQDPQFLISFYEKMQSDKGSIPDRFSAQQFSDYHSELNMSSLELGDSALYFCASSPPRRGYGNTIYFGEGSWLTVV.

The CDR3 coding sequence is TGTGCCAGCAGCACCATAGAAGAAGAGACCCAGTACTTC. Its protein is CASSTIEEETQYF. V is TRBV28 and J is TRBJ2-5; D is uncertain. Germline-derived CDR1 and CDR2 are MDHEN and SYDVKM. The length of the CDR3 is 13 residues. V lost 6 bases to trimming and J lost 3 bases, with 11 bases between them.

V gene TRBV28 combines with J gene TRBJ2-5; no firm D call. Germline V gives CDR1 MDHEN, CDR2 SYDVKM. The CDR3 totals 13 residues. The V gene lost 2 bases and the J gene lost 0 bases, with 4 bases spanning the gap. The CDR3 DNA follows: TGTGCCAGCAGTTTAGCGCACCAAGAGACCCAGTACTTC. Translating it yields CASSLAHQETQYF.

The V and J genes are TRBV19 and TRBJ1-1; D might be TRBD1 (5 bases). This CDR3 is built from 13 residues. Germline CDR1 and CDR2: LNHDA and SQIVND (reference sequence). Trimming shortened V by 3 bases and J by 1 base, and 6 bases separated the two germline ends. CDR3 amino acids: CASSIRGNTEAFF. In DNA, the CDR3 is TGTGCCAGTAGTATTAGGGGGAACACTGAAGCTTTCTTT.

This clone has just a few counts. The chain is built from TRBV6-1 and TRBJ2-7; TRBD2 matches 15 bases. The V gene's germline CDR1 is MNHNS and CDR2 SASEGT. J lost 7 bases, V lost 11 bases, and 9 bases had no gene match. The CDR3 loop spans 14 amino acids. The CDR3 nucleotides read TGTGCCTCTCGGACTAGCGGGAGGGCCGGAGAGCAGTACTTC. Residues: CASRTSGRAGEQYF.

The J gene is TRBJ1-1, the V gene TRBV28; the D is unclear. V shed 3 bases and J shed 2 bases, with 10 bases lying between them. This CDR3 spans 14 amino acids. The germline V gene encodes CDR1 MDHEN and CDR2 SYDVKM. The CDR3 DNA sequence: TGTGCCAGCAGTTTCATGTCCGGAAACACTGAAGCTTTCTTT. It translates to CASSFMSGNTEAFF.

The chain joins TRBV7-2 to TRBJ2-3; either TRBD1 or TRBD2 may fit D (6 bases each). This CDR3 spans 15 amino acids. The ends were cut back, 2 bases at V and 1 base at J, with 10 bases in the middle. CDR1 and CDR2 from the germline V gene are SGHTA and FQGNSA. CDR3 DNA: TGTGCCAGCAGCTTAATGGGGGGCCGCACAGATACGCAGTATTTT. It yields the protein CASSLMGGRTDTQYF.

The rearrangement links TRBV15 to TRBJ1-3; D is undetermined. V was pared by 0 bases and J by 8 bases, with 8 bases between. This CDR3 has 13 amino acids. CDR1 LNHNV and CDR2 YYDKDF come from the germline V gene (reference sequence). The CDR3 loop reads CATSRDHGDTIYF. Written as DNA, the CDR3 is TGTGCCACCAGCAGAGATCATGGGGACACCATATATTTT.

This rearrangement joins TRBV7-9 to TRBJ2-5; the D is unclear. Per the germline V gene, CDR1 is SEHNR and CDR2 is FQNEAQ (reference sequence). V dropped 3 bases and J dropped 5 bases, with 10 bases sitting between them. This CDR3 has 13 residues. The CDR3 protein is CASSLIGSETQYF. For the CDR3, the DNA is TGTGCCAGCAGCTTGATAGGTTCCGAGACCCAGTACTTC.

The chain carries TRBV7-9 and TRBJ2-7, with 12 positions matching TRBD1. CDR1 and CDR2 from the germline V gene are SEHNR and FQNEAQ (reference sequence). The CDR3 covers 17 residues. J was trimmed by 2 bases and V by 10 bases; bases with no gene match: 15. CDR3 bases: TGTGCCATCCCGAGAGGGACAGGGGGCTCCGGGCCCTACGAGCAGTACTTC. Translating it yields CAIPRGTGGSGPYEQYF.

The chain recombines TRBV10-3 with TRBJ2-1, with 12 bases lining up with TRBD2. V gave up 6 bases and J gave up 6 bases; unmatched junction bases: 6. CDR3 size: 15 residues. Germline loops: CDR1 ENHRY, CDR2 SYGVKD. Written as DNA, the CDR3 is TGTGCCATCAGCCTAGCGGGAGGGCGAAGCAATGAGCAGTTCTTC. Protein product: CAISLAGGRSNEQFF.

This clone was recorded only once. The V and J genes are TRBV7-2 and TRBJ2-7; 7 bases match TRBD2. Per the germline V gene, CDR1 is SGHTA and CDR2 is FQGNSA. The CDR3 is 15 residues long. Unmatched junction bases numbered 7, after V lost 5 bases and J lost 0 bases. CDR3: CASSPGTTNSYEQYF. The CDR3 nucleotides read TGTGCCAGCAGCCCCGGGACTACCAACTCCTACGAGCAGTACTTC. The whole variable domain, remainder taken from reference TRBV7-2 and TRBJ2-7, is GAGVSQSPSNKVTEKGKDVELRCDPISGHTALYWYRQSLGQGLEFLIYFQGNSAPDKSGLPSDRFSAERTGGSVSTLTIQRTQQEDSAVYLCASSPGTTNSYEQYFGPGTRLTVT.

The CDR3 nucleotides are TGCGCCAGCAGCCAAGGCCTTCGGACAGGCGCCTACAATGAGCAGTTCTTC. It codes for CASSQGLRTGAYNEQFF. The rearrangement joins TRBV4-1 to TRBJ2-1, with TRBD1 identical over 7 bases. This CDR3 has 17 residues. Trimming removed 1 base from V and 2 bases from J; junction bases left unmatched: 8. Germline assignment: CDR1 MGHRA and CDR2 YSYEKL.

CDR3 amino acids: CASGLVSGPGQRGSGNTIYF. CDR3 nucleotides: TGTGCTAGTGGTTTGGTATCGGGCCCAGGGCAGAGGGGCTCTGGAAACACCATATATTTT. This sequence joins TRBV12-5 and TRBJ1-3; possible D gene TRBD1, 5 bases. There are 20 residues in the CDR3. Trimming removed 0 bases at V and 0 bases at J, with 21 bases between. The germline V gene has CDR1 LGHNT and CDR2 FRNRAP. The whole variable domain, remainder taken from reference TRBV12-5 and TRBJ1-3, is DARVTQTPRHKVTEMGQEVTMRCQPILGHNTVFWYRQTMMQGLELLAYFRNRAPLDDSGMPKDRFSAEMPDATLATLKIQPSEPRDSAVYFCASGLVSGPGQRGSGNTIYFGEGSWLTVV.

This rearrangement joins TRBV11-2 to TRBJ2-2; TRBD1 might be the D (6 bases). The CDR3 has 15 amino acids. CDR1 SGHAT and CDR2 FQNNGV come from the germline V gene. Trimming left V 5 bases short and J 1 base short, with 11 bases between. Written as DNA, the CDR3 is TGTGCCAGCAGCCAAGGACAGTGGAACACCGGGGAGCTGTTTTTT. This translates into CASSQGQWNTGELFF.

The rearrangement joins TRBV5-1 to TRBJ1-1; 11 bases are shared with TRBD1. This CDR3 comprises 15 residues. Trimming at V came to 4 bases and at J to 4 bases, leaving 6 bases not matched to a gene. CDR1 and CDR2 from the germline V gene are SGHRS and YFSETQ. The CDR3 loop reads CASSTGQGVTTEAFF. For the CDR3, the DNA is TGCGCCAGCAGCACGGGACAGGGGGTCACCACTGAAGCTTTCTTT.

This chain links TRBV7-2 with TRBJ1-5; D possibly corresponds to TRBD1 (6 bases). The germline V gene has CDR1 SGHTA and CDR2 FQGNSA. CDR3 length: 15 residues. V was trimmed by 2 bases and J by 5 bases, leaving 13 bases between them. CDR3 DNA: TGTGCCAGCAGCTTAACCGGGGCAGGGGATCAGCCCCAGCATTTT. Its protein is CASSLTGAGDQPQHF.

This clone appeared a few times. The chain couples TRBV2 to TRBJ1-1, with 7 bases that match TRBD1. Germline CDR1 SNHLY, CDR2 FYNNEI. This CDR3 is 13 amino acids long. With V trimmed by 4 bases and J by 10 bases, 9 bases remained unmatched. The CDR3 loop is CASSVGGGGAAFF. CDR3 bases: TGTGCCAGCAGTGTTGGAGGAGGGGGCGCAGCTTTCTTT.

The chain employs TRBV5-1 and TRBJ1-4, with 7 bases aligning to TRBD1. The V and J ends lost 3 bases and 2 bases, in that order; junction bases with no gene match: 1. Per germline, CDR1 SGHRS and CDR2 YFSETQ. The CDR3 spans 14 residues. CDR3 loop: CASSSGQTNEKLFF. The CDR3 coding sequence is TGCGCCAGCAGCTCGGGACAGACTAATGAAAAACTGTTTTTT.

This clone was seen once. The chain employs TRBV7-8 and TRBJ1-4; D is unresolved. This CDR3 spans 15 amino acids. Germline CDR1 reads SGHVS; CDR2 reads FQNEAQ. Trimming took 5 bases from V and 7 from J, leaving 17 bases between them. In DNA, the CDR3 is TGTGCCAGCAGCCCCCAACCGGGTCGCGGTGAAAAACTGTTTTTT. It specifies CASSPQPGRGEKLFF.

J is TRBJ2-7 and V is TRBV11-2; perhaps TRBD2 as D (5 bases). The V gene's germline CDR1 is SGHAT and CDR2 FQNNGV. The CDR3 length is 10 residues. The V end was cut by 8 bases, the J end by 5 bases, with 7 bases between. As DNA, the CDR3 is TGTGCCAGCGGGAGCGACGAGCAGTACTTC. Residues: CASGSDEQYF.